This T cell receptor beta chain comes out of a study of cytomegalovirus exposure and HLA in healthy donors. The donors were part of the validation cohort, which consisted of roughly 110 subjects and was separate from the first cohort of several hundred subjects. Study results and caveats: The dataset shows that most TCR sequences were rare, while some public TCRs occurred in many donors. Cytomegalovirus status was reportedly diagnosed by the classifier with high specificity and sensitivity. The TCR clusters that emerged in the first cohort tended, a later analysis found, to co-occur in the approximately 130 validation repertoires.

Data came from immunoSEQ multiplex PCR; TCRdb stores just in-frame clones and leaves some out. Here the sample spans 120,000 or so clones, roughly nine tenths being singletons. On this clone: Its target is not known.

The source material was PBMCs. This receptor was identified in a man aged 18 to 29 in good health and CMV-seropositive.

CDR3 sequence (DNA): TGTGCCAGCAGTCTCGGCGGAGGGGGCTTGACTGAAGCTTTCTTT. It translates to CASSLGGGGLTEAFF. The chain recombines TRBV27 with TRBJ1-1; 7 bases are a match to TRBD1. V lost 5 bases and J lost 5; bases outside the gene matches: 11. Per germline, CDR1 MNHEY and CDR2 SMNVEV (reference sequence). CDR3 length equals 15 residues.